This TCR beta chain was recovered during a study of OX40 agonist ivuxolimab in advanced cancers. The assay was immunoSEQ multiplex PCR, and TCRdb's table has in-frame clones only and misses some. The table lists roughly 70,000 clones, 82% of them singletons. J was trimmed by 8 bases and V by 4 bases; bases with no gene match: 11. This CDR3 contains 15 residues. The germline CDR1 and CDR2 sequences are SGHRS and YFSETQ. The chain carries TRBV5-1 and TRBJ1-3, with 8 bases aligning to TRBD1. The TCR sequence derives from an adult with an advanced solid tumor such as melanoma, head and neck, liver or kidney cancer. The specimen comprised CD4+ or CD8+ T cells sorted from blood, sampled in a trial of the OX40 agonist ivuxolimab. The CDR3 DNA is TGCGCCAGCAGCATTGGACAGGGTAGGCTAGACACCATATATTTT. This gives the protein CASSIGQGRLDTIYF.